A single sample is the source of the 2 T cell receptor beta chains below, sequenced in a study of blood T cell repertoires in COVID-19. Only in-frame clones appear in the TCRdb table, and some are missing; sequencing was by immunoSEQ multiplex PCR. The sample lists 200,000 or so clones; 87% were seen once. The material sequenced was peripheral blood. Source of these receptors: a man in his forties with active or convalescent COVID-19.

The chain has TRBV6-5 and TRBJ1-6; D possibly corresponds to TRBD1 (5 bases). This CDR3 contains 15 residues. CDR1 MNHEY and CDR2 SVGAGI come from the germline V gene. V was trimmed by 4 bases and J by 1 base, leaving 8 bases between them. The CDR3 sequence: CASSSGVSYNSPLHF. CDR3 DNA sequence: TGTGCCAGCAGTTCGGGGGTTTCCTATAATTCACCCCTCCACTTT.

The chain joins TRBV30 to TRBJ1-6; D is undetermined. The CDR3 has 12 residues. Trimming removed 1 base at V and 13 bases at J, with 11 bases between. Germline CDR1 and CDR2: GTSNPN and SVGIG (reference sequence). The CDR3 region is CAWSASTAPLHF. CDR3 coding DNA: TGTGCCTGGAGTGCGTCGACTGCGCCCCTCCACTTT.